The sequence of this TCR beta chain was determined in a study of cytomegalovirus exposure and HLA in healthy donors. General observations from the study: In a later analysis, an Asian-associated ancestry cluster reportedly showed fewer N-insertions than the approximately 620-donor mean. Data from an earlier analysis indicated that most TCR beta V segments were productive either about 87% or about 30% of the time. In a later analysis, TCR beta V- and J-gene trimming was associated with a missense DCLRE1C variant.

The PCR used 60 Vbeta and 13 Jbeta primers. The assay was immunoSEQ multiplex PCR, and TCRdb's table has in-frame clones only and misses some. Of roughly 100,000 clones listed, roughly 82% are singletons. Trimming cost V 6 bases and J 6 bases, with 17 bases left between them. Germline V gene sequence: CDR1 ENHRY, CDR2 SYGVKD. This CDR3 is 14 amino acids long. Comment on this clone: The antigen remains undetermined.

The clonotype comes from a man aged 45-65 years in good health and CMV-seronegative. Sequencing was done on a sample of PBMCs. The J gene is TRBJ1-1, the V gene TRBV10-3, with a possible D match to TRBD1 (6 bases). The CDR3 DNA sequence: TGTGCCATCAGCGACAAACAGGGAAGCGCTGAAGCTTTCTTT. Protein sequence: CAISDKQGSAEAFF.